These T cell receptor beta chains were read from a single sample in a study of breast tumors, draining lymph nodes, adjacent tissues. One entry per CDR3 protein results from TCRdb running MiXCR on the multiplex PCR reads. The sample lists some 250,000 distinct CDR3 sequences; under 40% were seen once. Material: axillary lymph node tissue. The origin of the receptors is a female donor with breast cancer. Some clones in this sample may be carry-over from other donors' samples. The CDR3 runs from the conserved cysteine through the conserved F or W. Fields, in order: CDR3 length, V gene, J gene, clone size, D gene, CDR3 DNA, CDR3 protein. D genes are given only for firm matches. The listing skips clone size in some rows; elsewhere it reads once, few, many or a size class.

cdr3_length: 13
v_call: TRBV19
j_call: TRBJ1-4
clone_size: many
d_call: .
cdr3_nt: TGTGCCAGTGGACGGGGGCGTGACGAAAAACTGTTTTTT
cdr3_aa: CASGRGRDEKLFF

cdr3_length: 15
v_call: TRBV20-1
j_call: TRBJ2-5
clone_size: .
d_call: TRBD2
cdr3_nt: TGCAGTGCGATGGGACTAGCGGGGGGGCAAGAGACCCAGTACTTC
cdr3_aa: CSAMGLAGGQETQYF

cdr3_length: 15
v_call: TRBV11-2
j_call: TRBJ2-7
clone_size: many
d_call: TRBD2
cdr3_nt: TGTGCCAGCAGCTTAGGGACTAGCGGGATTTACGAGCAGTACTTC
cdr3_aa: CASSLGTSGIYEQYF

cdr3_length: 13
v_call: TRBV6-2/TRBV6-3
j_call: TRBJ1-2
clone_size: .
d_call: .
cdr3_nt: TGTGCCAGCAGTTACGCAACTAACTATGGCTACACCTTC
cdr3_aa: CASSYATNYGYTF

cdr3_length: 14
v_call: TRBV9
j_call: TRBJ1-3
clone_size: once
d_call: .
cdr3_nt: TGTGTCAGCAGTGACGGGTTCTCTGGAAACACCATATATTTT
cdr3_aa: CVSSDGFSGNTIYF

cdr3_length: 13
v_call: TRBV4-2
j_call: TRBJ1-5
clone_size: .
d_call: .
cdr3_nt: TGTGCCAGCGGCCAAGATAATAATCAGCCCCAGCATTTT
cdr3_aa: CASGQDNNQPQHF

cdr3_length: 14
v_call: TRBV27
j_call: TRBJ2-2
clone_size: few
d_call: .
cdr3_nt: TGTGCCAGCAAACGCAGGCCAGAAACCGGGGAGCTGTTTTTT
cdr3_aa: CASKRRPETGELFF

cdr3_length: 15
v_call: TRBV2
j_call: TRBJ1-6
clone_size: .
d_call: TRBD1
cdr3_nt: TGTGCCAGCCTTCCGGGACAGGGGTGGAATTCACCCCTCCACTTT
cdr3_aa: CASLPGQGWNSPLHF

cdr3_length: 17
v_call: TRBV7-2
j_call: TRBJ2-3
clone_size: medium-sized
d_call: TRBD2
cdr3_nt: TGTGCCAGCAGACCCGGGACTAGCGCGGGGATCACAGATACGCAGTATTTT
cdr3_aa: CASRPGTSAGITDTQYF

cdr3_length: 16
v_call: TRBV4-2
j_call: TRBJ2-3
clone_size: few
d_call: TRBD2
cdr3_nt: TGTGCCAGCAGCCAAGAAGACGGGGGGGTCACAGATACGCAGTATTTT
cdr3_aa: CASSQEDGGVTDTQYF

cdr3_length: 13
v_call: TRBV9
j_call: TRBJ1-6
clone_size: .
d_call: .
cdr3_nt: TGTGCCAGCAGCTTAGTGGGGACCTCACCCCTCCACTTT
cdr3_aa: CASSLVGTSPLHF

cdr3_length: 15
v_call: TRBV14
j_call: TRBJ2-6
clone_size: .
d_call: TRBD2
cdr3_nt: TGTGCCAGCAGCCAAGACCGACTAGCGGGGGGCGTCCTGACTTTC
cdr3_aa: CASSQDRLAGGVLTF

cdr3_length: 14
v_call: TRBV7-2
j_call: TRBJ1-5
clone_size: many
d_call: .
cdr3_nt: TGTGCCAGCAGCCTGGGGGGAGGGGGTCAGCCCCAGCATTTT
cdr3_aa: CASSLGGGGQPQHF

cdr3_length: 11
v_call: TRBV20-1
j_call: TRBJ2-1
clone_size: .
d_call: .
cdr3_nt: TGCAGTGCTAGAAACTACAATGAGCAGTCCTTC
cdr3_aa: CSARNYNEQSF

cdr3_length: 16
v_call: TRBV10-3
j_call: TRBJ1-6
clone_size: many
d_call: .
cdr3_nt: TGTGCCATCAGTGACAGGGCCCACTCCTATAATTCACCCCTCCACTTT
cdr3_aa: CAISDRAHSYNSPLHF

cdr3_length: 16
v_call: TRBV4-2
j_call: TRBJ2-1
clone_size: .
d_call: .
cdr3_nt: TGTGCCAGCAGCGAACGCCTACTAGCTCCGGGCAATGAGCAGTTCTTC
cdr3_aa: CASSERLLAPGNEQFF

cdr3_length: 13
v_call: TRBV4-2
j_call: TRBJ2-3
clone_size: many
d_call: .
cdr3_nt: TGTGCCAGCAGCCAGGAGCGCCTAGATACGCAGTATTTT
cdr3_aa: CASSQERLDTQYF

cdr3_length: 17
v_call: TRBV19
j_call: TRBJ1-5
clone_size: many
d_call: .
cdr3_nt: TGTGCCAGTAGTATAGATTTCAGGGGAAAGAGCAATCAGCCCCAGCATTTT
cdr3_aa: CASSIDFRGKSNQPQHF

cdr3_length: 14
v_call: TRBV7-3
j_call: TRBJ1-1
clone_size: .
d_call: .
cdr3_nt: TGTGCCAGCAGCCTACTTGGCAGTAACACTGAAGCTTTCTTT
cdr3_aa: CASSLLGSNTEAFF

cdr3_length: 15
v_call: TRBV2
j_call: TRBJ1-4
clone_size: many
d_call: .
cdr3_nt: TGTGCCAGCAGTGAAAGGGGGGGGGGACACGAAAAACTGTTTTTT
cdr3_aa: CASSERGGGHEKLFF

cdr3_length: 13
v_call: TRBV14
j_call: TRBJ2-4
clone_size: .
d_call: TRBD1
cdr3_nt: TGTGCCAGCAGCCACGGACAGGGGAACATTCAGTACTTC
cdr3_aa: CASSHGQGNIQYF

cdr3_length: 16
v_call: TRBV6-5
j_call: TRBJ1-2
clone_size: many
d_call: TRBD1
cdr3_nt: TGTGCCAGCAGTCTTCGACAGGGTAGAAGGGACTATGGCTACACCTTC
cdr3_aa: CASSLRQGRRDYGYTF

cdr3_length: 12
v_call: TRBV20-1
j_call: TRBJ2-1
clone_size: many
d_call: TRBD1
cdr3_nt: TGCAGTGCTAGGGGACAGCGAAATGAGCAGTTCTTC
cdr3_aa: CSARGQRNEQFF

cdr3_length: 14
v_call: TRBV6-6
j_call: TRBJ1-5
clone_size: many
d_call: TRBD1
cdr3_nt: TGTGCCAGCAGCCGAGGACAGGGGAGTCAGCCCCAGCATTTT
cdr3_aa: CASSRGQGSQPQHF

cdr3_length: 14
v_call: TRBV6-5
j_call: TRBJ2-5
clone_size: few
d_call: .
cdr3_nt: TGTGCCAGCAGAAGGGACCCAGCCCAAGAGACCCAGTACTTC
cdr3_aa: CASRRDPAQETQYF

cdr3_length: 15
v_call: TRBV7-9
j_call: TRBJ2-7
clone_size: many
d_call: TRBD2
cdr3_nt: TGTGCCAGCAGCTTAGGGACTAGCGGGACCTACGAGCAGTACTTC
cdr3_aa: CASSLGTSGTYEQYF

cdr3_length: 14
v_call: TRBV20-1
j_call: TRBJ2-7
clone_size: many
d_call: .
cdr3_nt: TGCAGTGCTAGGGGTCAGGGGATAATCTACGAGCAGTACTTC
cdr3_aa: CSARGQGIIYEQYF

cdr3_length: 12
v_call: TRBV10-3
j_call: TRBJ2-7
clone_size: many
d_call: .
cdr3_nt: TGTGCCATTGGGACGGCTCAATACGAGCAGTACTTC
cdr3_aa: CAIGTAQYEQYF

cdr3_length: 16
v_call: TRBV2
j_call: TRBJ2-3
clone_size: many
d_call: .
cdr3_nt: TGTGCCAGCAGTGAGGGTGCCAGGTATCCATGGAATACGCAGTATTTT
cdr3_aa: CASSEGARYPWNTQYF

cdr3_length: 12
v_call: TRBV28
j_call: TRBJ2-7
clone_size: .
d_call: .
cdr3_nt: TGTGCCAGCAGTAACAGAGGGAGCGAGCAGTACTTC
cdr3_aa: CASSNRGSEQYF

cdr3_length: 14
v_call: TRBV7-9
j_call: TRBJ2-5
clone_size: .
d_call: .
cdr3_nt: TGTGCCAGCAGCTTAGCAGGGACACGGGAGGCCCAGTACTTC
cdr3_aa: CASSLAGTREAQYF

cdr3_length: 15
v_call: TRBV6-1
j_call: TRBJ2-7
clone_size: .
d_call: TRBD1
cdr3_nt: TGTGCCAGCAGTGACTACGGGACAGGAACCTACGAGCAGTACTTC
cdr3_aa: CASSDYGTGTYEQYF

cdr3_length: 14
v_call: TRBV7-2
j_call: TRBJ1-1
clone_size: once
d_call: .
cdr3_nt: TGTGCCAGCAGCTTTCGGGGAATCTGGACTGAAGCTTTCTTT
cdr3_aa: CASSFRGIWTEAFF

cdr3_length: 12
v_call: TRBV2
j_call: TRBJ2-7
clone_size: .
d_call: .
cdr3_nt: TGTGCCAGCAGTGACAGGTCCCGTGAGCAGTACTTC
cdr3_aa: CASSDRSREQYF

cdr3_length: 12
v_call: TRBV5-1
j_call: TRBJ1-2
clone_size: many
d_call: .
cdr3_nt: TGCGCCAGCAGCTCACAGGGCTATGGCTACACCTTC
cdr3_aa: CASSSQGYGYTF